What follows describes a single T cell receptor (beta chain). The sample is drawn from a study of blood T cell repertoires in COVID-19. Study-level background: The samples span acute and convalescent COVID-19 from the United States, Italy and Spain. T cells, B-cell-depleted T cells, or PBMCs provided the cDNA or gDNA that served as material.

The V gene end was trimmed by 5 bases and the J gene end by 5 bases; junction bases not matched to a gene: 9. CDR1 and CDR2 (germline): SGHAT, FQNNGV. This CDR3 is built from 15 residues. As processed by the authors: How many nucleated cells were present was estimated from reference gene primer amplification. The data were produced by immunoSEQ multiplex PCR, yet TCRdb's version contains in-frame clones alone and is incomplete. V and J calls and clone size come straight from that table; D and trimming were deduced from the DNA. The repertoire has about 170,000 clones, 88% of them found once; the top ten carry 25% to 30%.

What was sequenced was peripheral blood. The V gene is TRBV11-2, the J gene TRBJ2-1; 7 bases line up with TRBD2. This TCR was recovered from a man between 60 and 70 years old with acute or convalescent COVID-19. Written as DNA, the CDR3 is TGTGCCAGCAGCCCCGCGGGCGGGAGCCACAATGAGCAGTTCTTC. Translation: CASSPAGGSHNEQFF.